These 8 T cell receptor beta chains share one sample of origin, sequenced in a study of vaccination and CD4 T cells after COVID-19. Treatment given: approximately 9-day PBMC culture with coronavirus spike peptide pools or control peptides (ViraFEST assay). These receptors are not linked to any known antigen. Cultured CD4+ T cell DNA was sequenced using the Oncomine TCR Beta short-read assay. TCRdb recomputed calls from the PCR reads with MiXCR, one row per CDR3 protein. Seen here are roughly 10,000 distinct CDR3 sequences, 50% to 65% observed once, and the top ten hold around two fifths. Sequences were obtained from CD4+ T cells from blood, cultured in vitro. Receptors originate from a human donor who had recovered from COVID-19.

This clonotype has a handful of counts. This chain links TRBV20-1 with TRBJ2-2; 14 positions match TRBD2. The germline CDR1 and CDR2 sequences are DFQATT and SNEGSKA (reference sequence). This CDR3 has 16 amino acids. V gave up 5 bases and J gave up 7 bases; unmatched junction bases: 9. In nucleotides, the CDR3 is TGCAGTGCTTCAGGACTAGCGGGGGGTTGGGACGGGGAGCTGTTTTTT. Amino acid sequence: CSASGLAGGWDGELFF.

V gene TRBV11-2 combines with J gene TRBJ1-2; D uncertain. V was clipped by 4 bases and J by 0 bases, with 12 bases between them. This CDR3 is 15 amino acids long. Germline V CDR1 and CDR2: SGHAT, FQNNGV. The CDR3 nucleotides read TGTGCCAGCAGCTCTATCTCCCGGTCTAACTATGGCTACACCTTC. It codes for CASSSISRSNYGYTF.

The V and J genes are TRBV2 and TRBJ1-4; no reliable D call. CDR3 length equals 11 residues. V was trimmed by 5 bases and J by 11 bases, leaving 9 bases between them. Looked up from germline, CDR1 is SNHLY and CDR2 is FYNNEI. The CDR3 loop reads CASSMGGKLFF. CDR3 in DNA: TGTGCCAGCAGTATGGGCGGGAAACTGTTTTTT.

This clonotype was counted once. The chain employs TRBV19 and TRBJ1-1; the D gene is possibly TRBD1 (6 bases). CDR3 length: 15 residues. Looked up from germline, CDR1 is LNHDA and CDR2 is SQIVND (reference sequence). V was shortened by 3 bases and J by 4 bases, with 15 bases between the two germline ends. The chain's CDR3 is CASSIRGRRSTEAFF. CDR3 DNA sequence: TGTGCCAGTAGTATTAGGGGGAGGAGGAGCACTGAAGCTTTCTTT.

The rearrangement uses TRBV6-1 and TRBJ2-7; D uncertain. Germline V lookup: CDR1 MNHNS, CDR2 SASEGT. This CDR3 spans 13 amino acids. Trimming cost V 2 bases and J 6 bases, with 11 bases left between them. The CDR3 DNA follows: TGTGCCAGCAGTGAATCTCCGTGGGGCGAGCAGTACTTC. It is translated as CASSESPWGEQYF.

J is TRBJ1-4 and V is TRBV5-1; no clear D. V was pared by 0 bases and J by 7 bases, with 13 bases between. This CDR3 comprises 15 residues. The germline V gene encodes CDR1 SGHRS and CDR2 YFSETQ. The CDR3 here is CASSLEHPRGEKLFF. Written as DNA, the CDR3 is TGCGCCAGCAGCTTGGAACACCCCCGCGGTGAAAAACTGTTTTTT.

This clonotype was seen only a few times. This chain connects TRBV29-1 to TRBJ1-1; 7 nucleotides line up with TRBD1. J gave up 0 bases and V 6 bases, and 4 bases lay outside the gene matches. There are 13 residues in the CDR3. Germline CDR1 reads SQVTM; CDR2 reads ANQGSEA. DNA for the CDR3: TGCAGCGTGGAGGGACAGTTGAACACTGAAGCTTTCTTT. Translation gives CSVEGQLNTEAFF. Filled out from reference TRBV29-1 and TRBJ1-1, the complete variable domain reads SAVISQKPSRDICQRGTSLTIQCQVDSQVTMMFWYRQQPGQSLTLIATANQGSEATYESGFVIDKFPISRPNLTFSTLTVSNMSPEDSSIYLCSVEGQLNTEAFFGQGTRLTVV.

This clonotype was seen more than once but under ten times. This chain uses TRBV7-9 with TRBJ1-5, with 7 bases identical to TRBD1. Germline CDR1 SEHNR, CDR2 FQNEAQ (reference sequence). Unmatched junction bases numbered 8, after V lost 5 bases and J lost 4 bases. The CDR3 is made up of 15 amino acids. The CDR3 DNA is TGTGCCAGCAGCCCCCCGGGACAGCGGAATCAGCCCCAGCATTTT. This sequence encodes CASSPPGQRNQPQHF.